Presented here are 8 T cell receptor beta chains from one specimen sequenced in a study of early T cells in non-severe SARS-CoV-2 infection. TCRdb re-called the 5' RACE reads through MiXCR, storing one row per CDR3 protein. The table records roughly 20,000 distinct CDR3 sequences, approximately 4.7% of them present only once. What was sequenced was whole blood. These receptors originate from an adult who was a healthcare worker with PCR-confirmed SARS-CoV-2 infection or an uninfected control (not recorded which).

By share, this clonotype ranks as medium-sized. The chain recombines TRBV7-9 with TRBJ1-1, with a tentative D call TRBD1 (6 bases). Per germline, CDR1 SEHNR and CDR2 FQNEAQ (reference sequence). The V and J ends lost 5 bases and 7 bases respectively, with 20 bases between them. The CDR3 covers 15 residues. CDR3: CASSERGGLRFEAFF. CDR3 sequence (DNA): TGTGCCAGCAGCGAAAGGGGGGGCTTACGGTTTGAAGCTTTCTTT. Drawing the rest from reference TRBV7-9 and TRBJ1-1, the complete variable domain is DTGVSQNPRHKITKRGQNVTFRCDPISEHNRLYWYRQTLGQGPEFLTYFQNEAQLEKSRLLSDRFSAERPKGSFSTLEIQRTEQGDSAMYLCASSERGGLRFEAFFGQGTRLTVV.

This clonotype was counted many times. This chain uses TRBV28 with TRBJ2-1, with D perhaps TRBD2 (6 bases). CDR1 is MDHEN and CDR2 is SYDVKM in the germline V gene. This CDR3 spans 17 amino acids. With 3 bases removed from V and 7 bases from J, the gap between germline ends came to 22 bases. The chain's CDR3 is CASSLIPGERTRNEQFF. The CDR3 coding sequence is TGTGCCAGCAGTTTGATCCCGGGGGAAAGGACGAGAAATGAGCAGTTCTTC.

This clonotype was seen repeatedly, ten times or more. V and J are TRBV6-4 and TRBJ2-1, with 14 bases identical to TRBD2. After removal of 8 bases from V and 11 bases from J, the junction contained 14 bases not matched to a gene. Germline assignment: CDR1 MRHNA and CDR2 SNTAGT. The CDR3 is 16 amino acids. CDR3 DNA sequence: TGTGCCAGCGCCAGACTAGCGGGAGGGCCCGGATTTAAGCAGTTCTTC. Encoded protein: CASARLAGGPGFKQFF.

This clonotype is termed medium-sized. The rearrangement uses TRBV20-1 and TRBJ1-3, with D possibly being TRBD1 (5 bases). The V gene's germline CDR1 is DFQATT and CDR2 SNEGSKA (reference sequence). Trimming took off 2 bases at V and 4 bases at J, with 9 bases between the two ends. The CDR3 spans 13 residues. The CDR3 loop reads CSARTQGGNTIYF. CDR3 nucleotides: TGCAGTGCTAGAACTCAGGGAGGAAACACCATATATTTT.

In this sample, this clonotype turned up many times. One junction end does not reproduce the germline sequence, and a read error may be involved. V is TRBV11-3 and J is TRBJ2-1, with 9 positions matching TRBD1. The CDR3 covers 11 residues. Germline V gives CDR1 SGHNT, CDR2 YENEEA. The CDR3 sequence is CASSAGTGTLF. Here the CDR3 DNA reads TGTGCCAGCAGCGCCGGGACAGGGACGCTCTTC.

The sample holds a few counts of this clonotype. CDR3 amino acids: CASSDTRPNNEQFF. CDR3 DNA sequence: TGTGCCAGCAGTGACACCCGCCCGAACAATGAGCAGTTCTTC. The rearrangement links TRBV6-1 to TRBJ2-1, with no clear D. Trimming removed 3 bases at V and 5 bases at J, with 11 bases between. This CDR3 is built from 14 residues. Germline V gene sequence: CDR1 MNHNS, CDR2 SASEGT.

This clonotype was seen a handful of times. The chain employs TRBV28 and TRBJ2-7; 11 nucleotides match TRBD2. Looked up from germline, CDR1 is MDHEN and CDR2 is SYDVKM. The length of the CDR3 is 15 residues. Losses at the gene ends were 6 bases for V and 0 bases for J; bases not matched to a gene: 4. CDR3 sequence: CASRGLAGHSYEQYF. The CDR3 DNA reads as TGTGCCAGCAGAGGACTAGCGGGCCACTCCTACGAGCAGTACTTC. Full variable domain (rest looked up from reference TRBV28 and TRBJ2-7): DVKVTQSSRYLVKRTGEKVFLECVQDMDHENMFWYRQDPGLGLRLIYFSYDVKMKEKGDIPEGYSVSREKKERFSLILESASTNQTSMYLCASRGLAGHSYEQYFGPGTRLTVT.

This clonotype was detected a few times. The V call is TRBV20-1, the J call TRBJ1-1, with 8 positions matching TRBD1. The germline CDR1 and CDR2 sequences are DFQATT and SNEGSKA (reference sequence). This CDR3 is built from 15 residues. Trimming at V came to 6 bases and at J to 3 bases, leaving 12 bases not matched to a gene. The CDR3 DNA is TGCAGTGCCCGGCCCCAGGGGGCTACGTACACTGAAGCTTTCTTT. It translates to CSARPQGATYTEAFF.